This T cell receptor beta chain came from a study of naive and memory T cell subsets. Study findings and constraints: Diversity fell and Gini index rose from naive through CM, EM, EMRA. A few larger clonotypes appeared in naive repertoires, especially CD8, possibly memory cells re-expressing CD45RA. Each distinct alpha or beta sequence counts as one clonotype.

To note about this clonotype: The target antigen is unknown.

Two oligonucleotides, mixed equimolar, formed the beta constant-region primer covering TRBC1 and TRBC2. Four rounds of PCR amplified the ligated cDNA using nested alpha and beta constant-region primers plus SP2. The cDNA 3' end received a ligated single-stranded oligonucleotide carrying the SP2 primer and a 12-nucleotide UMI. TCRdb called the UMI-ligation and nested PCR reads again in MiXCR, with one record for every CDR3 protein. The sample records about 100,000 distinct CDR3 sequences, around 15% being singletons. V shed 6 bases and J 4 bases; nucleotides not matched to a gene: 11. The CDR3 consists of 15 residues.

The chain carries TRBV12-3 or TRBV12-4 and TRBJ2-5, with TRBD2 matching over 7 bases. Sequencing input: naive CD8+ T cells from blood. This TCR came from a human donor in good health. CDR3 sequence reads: CASSKYGTTSETQYF. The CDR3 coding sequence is TGTGCCAGCAGCAAATACGGGACTACCTCAGAGACCCAGTACTTC.